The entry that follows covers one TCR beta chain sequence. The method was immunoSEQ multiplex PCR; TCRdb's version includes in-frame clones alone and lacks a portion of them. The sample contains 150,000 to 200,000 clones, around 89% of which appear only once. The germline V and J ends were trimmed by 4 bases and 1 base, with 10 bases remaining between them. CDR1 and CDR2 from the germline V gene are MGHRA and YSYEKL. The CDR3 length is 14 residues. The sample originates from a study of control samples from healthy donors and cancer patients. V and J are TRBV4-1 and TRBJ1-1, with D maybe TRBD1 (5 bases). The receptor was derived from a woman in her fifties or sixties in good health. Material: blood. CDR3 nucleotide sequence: TGCGCCAGCAGCCTGAGGGACGGGAACACTGAAGCTTTCTTT. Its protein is CASSLRDGNTEAFF.